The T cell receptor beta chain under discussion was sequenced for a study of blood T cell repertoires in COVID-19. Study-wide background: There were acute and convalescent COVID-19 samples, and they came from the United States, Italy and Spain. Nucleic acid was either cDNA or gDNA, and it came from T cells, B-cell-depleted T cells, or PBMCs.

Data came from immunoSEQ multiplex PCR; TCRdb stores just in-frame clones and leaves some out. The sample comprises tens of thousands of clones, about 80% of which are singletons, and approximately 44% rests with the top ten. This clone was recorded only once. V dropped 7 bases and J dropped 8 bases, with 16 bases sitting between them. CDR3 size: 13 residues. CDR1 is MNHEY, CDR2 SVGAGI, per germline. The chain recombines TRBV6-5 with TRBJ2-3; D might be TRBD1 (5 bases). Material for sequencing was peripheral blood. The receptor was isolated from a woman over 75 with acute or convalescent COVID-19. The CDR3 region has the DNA TGTGCCAGCAACGGCAGGGATCAAGGTACGCAGTATTTT. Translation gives CASNGRDQGTQYF.